This T cell receptor beta chain stems from a study of blood T cell repertoires in COVID-19. The overall study: Researchers got acute and convalescent COVID-19 samples from the United States, Italy and Spain. Nucleic acid was either cDNA or gDNA, and it came from T cells, B-cell-depleted T cells, or PBMCs.

The length of the CDR3 is 17 residues. Germline lookup yields CDR1 SGHTA and CDR2 FQGNSA. Trimming took 3 bases from V and 4 from J, leaving 21 bases between them. Enrolled through a virtual design, the participants were between roughly 18 and 89 years of age and came from some 25 US areas. The study assigned cohorts using participant-reported clinical history. This clone appeared once. Method: immunoSEQ multiplex PCR; TCRdb's copy keeps in-frame clones and lacks some. The sample yields some 340,000 clones, 90% seen once. The specimen was PBMCs or T cells enriched from blood (not recorded which). This chain links TRBV7-2 with TRBJ1-1; possible D gene TRBD1, 5 bases. The TCR sequence derives from a woman younger than 45 who had been exposed to COVID-19. Here the CDR3 DNA reads TGTGCCAGCAGCTTCCAAATCACGACAGCCCGAACCACTGAAGCTTTCTTT. The encoded protein is CASSFQITTARTTEAFF.